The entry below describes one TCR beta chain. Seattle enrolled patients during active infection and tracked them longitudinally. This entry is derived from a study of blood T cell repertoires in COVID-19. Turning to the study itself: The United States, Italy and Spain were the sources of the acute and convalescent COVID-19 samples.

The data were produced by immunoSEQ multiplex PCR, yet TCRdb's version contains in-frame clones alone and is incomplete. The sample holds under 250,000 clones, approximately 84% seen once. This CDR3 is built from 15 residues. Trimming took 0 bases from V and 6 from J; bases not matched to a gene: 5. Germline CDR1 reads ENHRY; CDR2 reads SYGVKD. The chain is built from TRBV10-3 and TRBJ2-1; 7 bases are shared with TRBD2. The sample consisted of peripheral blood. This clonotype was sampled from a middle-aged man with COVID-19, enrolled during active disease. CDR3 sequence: CAISESVIAGNEQFF. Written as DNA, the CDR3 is TGTGCCATCAGTGAGTCGGTAATAGCGGGCAATGAGCAGTTCTTC.